The rows below give T cell receptor beta chains drawn from one sample of a study of T cell responses to AZD1222 COVID-19 vaccine. Assay: immunoSEQ multiplex PCR; the TCRdb copy retains only in-frame clones and omits some. In the table there are over 130,000 clones, 75% to 95% of which are singletons. The material sequenced was peripheral blood, taken 28 days after the second AZD1222 dose. The receptors were gathered from an adult who received the AZD1222 COVID-19 vaccine. CDR3s include the opening cysteine and the closing phenylalanine or tryptophan. Clone size is stated in some rows and not others, as once, few, many or a class when expanded.

length	V	J	size	CDR3
15	TRBV27	TRBJ2-7	NA	CASSAGTGISYEQYF
14	TRBV19	TRBJ2-7	NA	CASSIRTVSYEQYF
16	TRBV7-9	TRBJ2-3	NA	CAGSLGQGGDVDTQYF
13	TRBV27	TRBJ1-5	NA	CASSLRGNQPQHF
15	TRBV5-6	TRBJ2-5	NA	CASSFSGLAEETQYF
13	TRBV5-6	TRBJ2-7	NA	CASSLRQGYEQYF
14	TRBV6-1	TRBJ1-2	NA	CASSEVGQDYGYTF
15	TRBV14	TRBJ2-1	NA	CASSRATGITNEQFF
12	TRBV20-1	TRBJ2-1	NA	CSASLAANEQFF
17	TRBV5-1	TRBJ1-3	NA	CASSLADFRGSGNTIYF
13	TRBV29-1	TRBJ2-5	NA	CTQRGTVGETQYF
16	TRBV11-3	TRBJ2-2	NA	CASSLVGQGNTGELFF
13	TRBV30	TRBJ1-1	NA	CAWTRQGNTEAFF
14	TRBV30	TRBJ2-1	once	CAWSVRAAGVEQFF
16	TRBV7-2	TRBJ1-3	NA	CASSLVPSSGRNTIYF
16	TRBV6-2/TRBV6-3	TRBJ2-7	NA	CASSRYPDWSSYEQYF
16	TRBV30	TRBJ1-5	NA	CAWSVTGSRKNQPQHF
15	TRBV19	TRBJ1-5	NA	CASKTGGAGNQPQHF
14	TRBV23-1	TRBJ1-4	NA	CASRQRDRVGKLFF
15	TRBV2	TRBJ1-5	NA	CASRRQTGSNQPQHF
13	TRBV4-1	TRBJ2-7	few	CASSQEDSFEQYF
16	TRBV25-1	TRBJ2-7	NA	CASSESGSGSSYEQYF
15	TRBV19	TRBJ2-3	NA	CASKGTGTSTDTQYF
13	TRBV19	TRBJ2-5	NA	CASTDLQGGTQYF
15	TRBV5-8	TRBJ1-6	NA	CASSVRDLDNSPLHF
15	TRBV5-4	TRBJ2-1	NA	CASTSGRGTIGEQFF
14	TRBV28	TRBJ2-5	NA	CASSSGQGGQTQYF
14	TRBV30	TRBJ1-2	NA	CAWRDYRGENGYTF
12	TRBV11-2	TRBJ2-1	NA	CASSPAHNEQFF
11	TRBV19	TRBJ2-7	NA	CASSQGYEQYF
15	TRBV19	TRBJ2-1	NA	CASSMRGANYNEQFF
15	TRBV19	TRBJ2-3	NA	CASSMPGLRVDTQYF
14	TRBV6-5	TRBJ1-5	NA	CASSMGQENQPQHF
13	TRBV7-9	TRBJ1-2	NA	CASSLDWGRGYTF
16	TRBV5-1	TRBJ1-4	NA	CASSQSGGSTNEKLFF
17	TRBV15	TRBJ1-5	NA	CATSRPPDRGGNQPQHF